The rows below give T cell receptor beta chains drawn from one sample of a study of shared clonotypes between healthy human individuals. Here immunoSEQ multiplex PCR was the method, and the copy in TCRdb shows in-frame clones only, minus some. The sample carries roughly 850,000 clones, 95% to 97% recorded once. Sequencing was performed on naive CD8+ T cells sorted from blood. The receptors were sampled from a man aged 25 to 40 in good health. CDR3s include the opening cysteine and the closing phenylalanine or tryptophan. D genes are given only for firm matches. Not all rows give a size; the values are once, few, many and, for expanded clones, a class.

cdr3_nt cdr3_aa clone_size j_call d_call v_call
TGTGCCAGCAGCCCACGCGGACAGGGGGCAACTCAGCCCCAGCATTTT CASSPRGQGATQPQHF NA TRBJ1-5 TRBD1 TRBV6-6
TGCGCCAGCAGTGGAATGGCGACAGATACGCAGTATTTT CASSGMATDTQYF NA TRBJ2-3 NA TRBV10-1
TGTGCCAGCAGTTTTCGTAGGGACTACGAGCAGTACTTC CASSFRRDYEQYF NA TRBJ2-7 NA TRBV27
TGTGCCAGCAGCTTAGTAGCGGGAGCAACGCTAGCCAAAAACATTCAGTACTTC CASSLVAGATLAKNIQYF NA TRBJ2-4 TRBD2 TRBV11-2
TGTGCCAGCAGCTTAGCGCTCAATCCCTACGAGCAGTACTTC CASSLALNPYEQYF NA TRBJ2-7 NA TRBV7-2
TGTGCCAGCAGCCAAGAAAGTAGGGGTGGTAGTTCCTACAATGAGCAGTTCTTC CASSQESRGGSSYNEQFF once TRBJ2-1 NA TRBV4-2
TGTGCCAGCAGCTCGGGACAGACTTTATACGAGCAGTACTTC CASSSGQTLYEQYF NA TRBJ2-7 TRBD1 TRBV5-4
TGTGCCAGCAGCTGGGGGACTAGCGGGAGGAACAATGAGCAGTTCTTC CASSWGTSGRNNEQFF NA TRBJ2-1 TRBD2 TRBV5-6
TGTGCCAGCAGTTTAGCCAGGGGGGCCTACGAGCAGTACTTC CASSLARGAYEQYF NA TRBJ2-7 NA TRBV27
TGTGCCAGCAGCGTTTGGACAGGGGGAACCACAGATACGCAGTATTTT CASSVWTGGTTDTQYF NA TRBJ2-3 TRBD1 TRBV5-5
TGTGCCAGCAGCCCCCCACCGGGGCCGGGGAGCAATCAGCCCCAGCATTTT CASSPPPGPGSNQPQHF NA TRBJ1-5 NA TRBV27
TGTGCCAGCAGACCAGAGACAGGGGTAGCGGGTGGCTACACCTTC CASRPETGVAGGYTF NA TRBJ1-2 TRBD1 TRBV27
TGTGCCAGCAGCCCGGTAGGGGATAGCGGGAGATGGTCAGATACGCAGTATTTT CASSPVGDSGRWSDTQYF NA TRBJ2-3 TRBD2 TRBV14
TGTGCCAGCAGCTTAGACCCAGGACCTTCCTACGAGCAGTACTTC CASSLDPGPSYEQYF NA TRBJ2-7 NA TRBV11-2
TGTGCCAGCAGTTCAGGGTTCTACGAGCAGTACTTC CASSSGFYEQYF NA TRBJ2-7 NA TRBV27
TGTGCCAGCAGCCCGGTAGACAGTCCCGGCTACACCTTC CASSPVDSPGYTF once TRBJ1-2 NA TRBV5-4
TGCGCCAGCAGCTTGGTTTTTAGTAGGTCGCGGGAGGGCGCCTCCTACAATGAGCAGTTCTTC CASSLVFSRSREGASYNEQFF once TRBJ2-1 TRBD2 TRBV5-1